The 4 T cell receptor beta chains below come from one sample, sequenced in a study of Ad26.COV2.S vaccination and SARS-CoV-2 variants. Treatment of the sample: around 19 received Ad26.COV2.S at low or high dose, single or two shots; 5 received placebo; per-sample allocation not given. The samples were gathered on day 63 after the first injection of vaccine or placebo. Sequencing used immunoSEQ multiplex PCR; TCRdb keeps in-frame clones, though not all of them. Among about 480,000 clones listed, 87% were seen once. The sequenced sample was peripheral blood, obtained in a trial of Ad26.COV2.S vaccine versus placebo. The receptors shown here come from a person aged 18-65 years who received the Ad26.COV2.S COVID-19 vaccine or a placebo.

The chain couples TRBV2 to TRBJ1-3; no clear D. CDR1 and CDR2 from the germline V gene are SNHLY and FYNNEI. Trimming stripped 3 bases from V and 4 bases from J, with 16 bases between. CDR3 length: 16 amino acids. The CDR3 spells CASSEVSPRGGNTIYF. The CDR3 nucleotides are TGTGCCAGCAGTGAGGTCAGTCCCCGGGGAGGAAACACCATATATTTT.

The CDR3 loop is CASKDSVATNEQFF. The CDR3 DNA sequence: TGTGCCAGCAAGGATTCCGTAGCAACGAATGAGCAGTTCTTC. This chain joins TRBV27 and TRBJ2-1; D is unresolved. The CDR3 sequence is 14 residues long. Germline-derived CDR1 and CDR2 are MNHEY and SMNVEV (reference sequence). V lost 7 bases, J lost 7 bases, and 17 bases lay in between.

The chain employs TRBV19 and TRBJ2-7; 9 positions agree with TRBD2. Unmatched junction bases numbered 4, after V lost 3 bases and J lost 4 bases. This CDR3 contains 14 residues. Germline-derived CDR1 and CDR2 are LNHDA and SQIVND (reference sequence). CDR3 bases: TGTGCCAGTAGTATGGCAAGCGGGGGGTACGAGCAGTACTTC. Amino acid sequence: CASSMASGGYEQYF.

The V call is TRBV6-5, the J call TRBJ2-7; 10 bases map to TRBD2. The CDR3 is 15 amino acids. Trimming cost V 5 bases and J 6 bases; bases outside gene matches: 10. Germline loops: CDR1 MNHEY, CDR2 SVGAGI. The CDR3 loop reads CASSTTGTSVTEQYF. CDR3 DNA: TGTGCCAGCAGTACGACCGGGACTAGCGTGACCGAGCAGTACTTC.